Below, 23 T cell receptor beta chains from the same sample are listed, as sequenced in a study of beta chain features in type 1 diabetes. The whole isolated RNA underwent reverse transcription, so sequencing captured expressed TCRB transcripts. Libraries were prepared by immunoSEQ multiplex PCR; TCRdb keeps only in-frame clonotypes and omits some of them. The data contain under 400,000 clones, around 20% of them singletons. The specimen was naive CD4+ T cells from blood. These receptor sequences come from a woman younger than 35 in good health.

This chain joins TRBV5-1 and TRBJ2-7, with D tentatively TRBD2 (6 bases). In germline, CDR1 is SGHRS, CDR2 YFSETQ. The CDR3 is 15 amino acids. V was shortened by 3 bases and J by 0 bases, with 13 bases between the two germline ends. CDR3 loop: CASSWTTGGSYEQYF. CDR3 nucleotides: TGCGCCAGCAGCTGGACTACCGGGGGCTCCTACGAGCAGTACTTC.

This clone was seen only a few times. For the CDR3, the DNA is TGCGCCAGCGGAGAACTTTACGAGCAGTACTTC. Encoded protein: CASGELYEQYF. V and J are TRBV5-1 and TRBJ2-7; no definite D call. Germline V lookup: CDR1 SGHRS, CDR2 YFSETQ. V was cut by 7 bases and J by 4 bases, with 9 bases left in between. This CDR3 contains 11 residues.

The chain couples TRBV12-5 to TRBJ1-2, with D possibly TRBD1 on 6 matching bases. Trimming stripped 5 bases from V and 8 bases from J, with 18 bases between. The CDR3 has 14 residues. Germline-derived CDR1 and CDR2 are LGHNT and FRNRAP. The CDR3 bases are TGTGCTAGTGGTCTTACAGGGCTACCGGGGGGCTACACCTTC. Translating it yields CASGLTGLPGGYTF.

The chain has TRBV28 and TRBJ2-1; possible D gene TRBD1, 6 bases. Trimming took off 8 bases at V and 8 bases at J, with 10 bases between the two ends. CDR1 and CDR2 from the germline V gene are MDHEN and SYDVKM. This CDR3 region has 11 residues. The CDR3 protein is CASQEGDEQFF. CDR3 sequence (DNA): TGTGCCAGCCAAGAGGGGGATGAGCAGTTCTTC.

CDR3 sequence (DNA): TGCAGCGTTGCCTCGGGATCTTTGCTCAATGAGCAGTTCTTC. Protein: CSVASGSLLNEQFF. J is TRBJ2-1 and V is TRBV29-1; possible D gene TRBD2, 5 bases. There are 14 residues in the CDR3. Germline lookup yields CDR1 SQVTM and CDR2 ANQGSEA. The V gene lost 4 bases and the J gene lost 6 bases, with 16 bases spanning the gap.

This clone turned up a few times. The rearrangement links TRBV5-1 to TRBJ2-1, with 8 bases lining up with TRBD2. Germline V gives CDR1 SGHRS, CDR2 YFSETQ. The CDR3 consists of 14 residues. The V gene end was trimmed by 3 bases and the J gene end by 4 bases; junction bases not matched to a gene: 3. As DNA, the CDR3 is TGCGCCAGCAGCTCCACTAGCGGATACAATGAGCAGTTCTTC. Residues: CASSSTSGYNEQFF. Full variable domain (remainder filled in from reference TRBV5-1 and TRBJ2-1): KAGVTQTPRYLIKTRGQQVTLSCSPISGHRSVSWYQQTPGQGLQFLFEYFSETQRNKGNFPGRFSGRQFSNSRSEMNVSTLELGDSALYLCASSSTSGYNEQFFGPGTRLTVL.

There are many counts of this clone. The chain carries TRBV11-2 and TRBJ2-1; 10 bases are a match to TRBD2. Trimming took 4 bases from V and 4 from J; bases not matched to a gene: 4. Germline-derived CDR1 and CDR2 are SGHAT and FQNNGV. This CDR3 spans 15 amino acids. The CDR3 loop is CASSSLSGRYNEQFF. CDR3 nucleotide sequence: TGTGCCAGCAGCTCGCTTAGCGGGAGGTACAATGAGCAGTTCTTC.

The CDR3 DNA sequence: TGCAGTGCAATAGCGACAGATACGCAGTATTTT. Its protein is CSAIATDTQYF. V gene TRBV20-1 combines with J gene TRBJ2-3, with D perhaps TRBD2 (5 bases). V gave up 6 bases and J gave up 3 bases, with 7 bases separating them. CDR1 DFQATT and CDR2 SNEGSKA come from the germline V gene (reference sequence). The CDR3 extends over 11 amino acids.

The chain joins TRBV20-1 to TRBJ1-1, with a possible D match to TRBD1 (5 bases). The ends were cut back, 3 bases at V and 8 bases at J, with 7 bases in the middle. From germline, CDR1 is DFQATT and CDR2 SNEGSKA (reference sequence). The CDR3 totals 10 residues. CDR3 sequence: CSARSGEAFF. The CDR3 region has the DNA TGCAGTGCTAGGTCAGGGGAAGCTTTCTTT.

The chain carries TRBV30 and TRBJ2-7; tentatively, D is TRBD2 (6 bases). Germline-derived CDR1 and CDR2 are GTSNPN and SVGIG (reference sequence). The V and J ends lost 4 bases and 0 bases respectively, with 7 bases between them. This CDR3 comprises 12 residues. As DNA, the CDR3 is TGTGCCTGGAACGGGGGCTCCTACGAGCAGTACTTC. Its protein is CAWNGGSYEQYF. Using reference TRBV30 and TRBJ2-7 for the parts outside the CDR3, the full variable domain is SQTIHQWPATLVQPVGSPLSLECTVEGTSNPNLYWYRQAAGRGLQLLFYSVGIGQISSEVPQNLSASRPQDRQFILSSKKLLLSDSGFYLCAWNGGSYEQYFGPGTRLTVT.

The J gene is TRBJ1-1, the V gene TRBV2; no clear D gene. The germline V and J ends were trimmed by 0 bases and 5 bases, with 13 bases remaining between them. The CDR3 loop spans 15 amino acids. CDR1 and CDR2 (germline): SNHLY, FYNNEI. This CDR3 is CASSEARQAETEAFF. The CDR3 DNA reads as TGTGCCAGCAGTGAAGCTCGGCAGGCCGAGACTGAAGCTTTCTTT.

This clone was seen a handful of times. CDR3: CASLDRGRNEQYF. CDR3 DNA: TGTGCCAGTCTTGACAGGGGGAGGAACGAGCAGTACTTC. V gene TRBV7-9 combines with J gene TRBJ2-7, with TRBD1 identical over 9 bases. J lost 5 bases, V lost 9 bases, and 8 bases had no gene match. CDR1 is SEHNR and CDR2 is FQNEAQ in the germline V gene (reference sequence). This CDR3 has 13 amino acids.

The rearrangement uses TRBV2 and TRBJ1-5; 8 bases are a match to TRBD1. The CDR3 extends over 14 amino acids. The ends lost 3 bases at V and 4 bases at J; junction bases unmatched: 2. CDR1 SNHLY and CDR2 FYNNEI come from the germline V gene. CDR3 in amino acids: CASSDRGHNQPQHF. CDR3 DNA: TGTGCCAGCAGTGACAGGGGGCATAATCAGCCCCAGCATTTT. Complete variable domain (other parts from reference TRBV2 and TRBJ1-5): EPEVTQTPSHQVTQMGQEVILRCVPISNHLYFYWYRQILGQKVEFLVSFYNNEISEKSEIFDDQFSVERPDGSNFTLKIRSTKLEDSAMYFCASSDRGHNQPQHFGDGTRLSIL.

The chain combines TRBV6-6 with TRBJ1-4, with D unresolved. Per the germline V gene, CDR1 is MNHNY and CDR2 is SVGAGI (reference sequence). The CDR3 is 14 residues long. The germline V and J ends were trimmed by 6 bases and 0 bases, with 8 bases remaining between them. The CDR3 spells CASRRTATNEKLFF. CDR3 nucleotide sequence: TGTGCCAGCAGAAGGACTGCAACTAATGAAAAACTGTTTTTT.

V usage is TRBV5-1 and J usage is TRBJ1-1; D possibly corresponds to TRBD1 (5 bases). The CDR3 spans 13 residues. V lost 1 base to trimming and J lost 3 bases, with 7 bases between them. Germline lookup yields CDR1 SGHRS and CDR2 YFSETQ. The CDR3 protein is CASSLWGDTEAFF. CDR3 in DNA: TGCGCCAGCAGCTTGTGGGGGGACACTGAAGCTTTCTTT. The full variable domain, its missing parts supplied by reference TRBV5-1 and TRBJ1-1, is KAGVTQTPRYLIKTRGQQVTLSCSPISGHRSVSWYQQTPGQGLQFLFEYFSETQRNKGNFPGRFSGRQFSNSRSEMNVSTLELGDSALYLCASSLWGDTEAFFGQGTRLTVV.

This chain connects TRBV6-6 to TRBJ2-2, with 8 bases identical to TRBD1. The CDR3 extends over 16 amino acids. CDR1 MNHNY and CDR2 SVGAGI come from the germline V gene (reference sequence). Trimming took 5 bases from V and 5 from J; bases not matched to a gene: 10. The CDR3 DNA reads as TGTGCCAGCAGTCGCCCCGGGACAGGACTTACCGGGGAGCTGTTTTTT. Amino acids: CASSRPGTGLTGELFF.

This clone was counted between two and nine times. V and J are TRBV9 and TRBJ1-5; D is unclear. The CDR3 contains 13 residues. Germline V CDR1 and CDR2: SGDLS, YYNGEE. Trimming cost V 2 bases and J 0 bases, with 3 bases left between them. CDR3: CASSVNSNQPQHF. The CDR3 bases are TGTGCCAGCAGCGTCAATAGCAATCAGCCCCAGCATTTT.

This clone was detected only a few times. The chain's CDR3 is CASSTGGGGYTEAFF. The DNA of the CDR3 is TGTGCCAGCAGCACTGGGGGCGGGGGGTACACTGAAGCTTTCTTT. The J gene is TRBJ1-1, the V gene TRBV7-9; TRBD1 might be the D (6 bases). The germline V and J ends were trimmed by 5 bases and 3 bases, with 16 bases remaining between them. CDR1 is SEHNR and CDR2 is FQNEAQ in the germline V gene (reference sequence). The CDR3 runs 15 residues. Looking up the rest from reference TRBV7-9 and TRBJ1-1 gives the full variable domain: DTGVSQNPRHKITKRGQNVTFRCDPISEHNRLYWYRQTLGQGPEFLTYFQNEAQLEKSRLLSDRFSAERPKGSFSTLEIQRTEQGDSAMYLCASSTGGGGYTEAFFGQGTRLTVV.

This clone came up a few times. The chain has TRBV19 and TRBJ1-3; 8 positions agree with TRBD1. The CDR3 spans 14 residues. CDR1 LNHDA and CDR2 SQIVND come from the germline V gene (reference sequence). V lost 10 bases and J lost 4; bases outside the gene matches: 9. CDR3 loop: CATGTGPIGNTIYF. The CDR3 bases are TGTGCCACGGGGACAGGACCCATCGGAAACACCATATATTTT.

The chain links TRBV7-9 to TRBJ2-3; no clear D gene. This CDR3 has 12 residues. The V gene lost 6 bases and the J gene lost 0 bases, with 4 bases spanning the gap. The germline CDR1 and CDR2 sequences are SEHNR and FQNEAQ (reference sequence). In DNA, the CDR3 is TGTGCCAGCAGGGCTAGCACAGATACGCAGTATTTT. This translates into CASRASTDTQYF.

The genes are TRBV11-2 and TRBJ2-5, with D uncertain. With 5 bases removed from V and 5 bases from J, the gap between germline ends came to 6 bases. The length of the CDR3 is 11 residues. The germline gives CDR1 SGHAT, CDR2 FQNNGV. CDR3 sequence reads: CASSPGETQYF. The CDR3, as DNA: TGTGCCAGCAGCCCCGGGGAGACCCAGTACTTC.

A word on this clone: Other nucleotide sequences from this sample produce the same CDR3. The chain combines TRBV30 with TRBJ1-1; D might be TRBD1 (5 bases). Trimming took off 2 bases at V and 5 bases at J, with 9 bases between the two ends. The CDR3 has 12 amino acids. Germline CDR1 reads GTSNPN; CDR2 reads SVGIG (reference sequence). In nucleotides, the CDR3 is TGTGCCTGGAGTCGGGGGGGGACTGAAGCTTTCTTT. This translates into CAWSRGGTEAFF.

This clone showed up just a few times. The V gene is TRBV15, the J gene TRBJ2-3; 8 bases map to TRBD2. After removal of 0 bases from V and 5 bases from J, the junction contained 10 bases not matched to a gene. Germline values: CDR1 LNHNV, CDR2 YYDKDF (reference sequence). The CDR3 length is 17 residues. CDR3 nucleotide sequence: TGTGCCACCAGCAGAGATAGGACCAGCGGGGGCGGAGATACGCAGTATTTT. This sequence encodes CATSRDRTSGGGDTQYF.